This TCR beta chain was sequenced in a study of shared clonotypes between healthy human individuals (TCRdb year 2020). Notes on the research overall: The cohort comprised a couple of women and a few men aged 18 to 49 years. For each donor, three plates each were used for CD4 naive and CD4 memory, two plates were used for CD8 naive, and one plate was used for CD8 memory. To estimate repertoire size and how much clonotypes are shared between individuals, the study performed deep sequencing of blood TCR repertoires from five healthy adults. Libraries were prepared and TCR repertoires were sequenced by different laboratories using diverse techniques, in order to increase sequencing depth and limit assay-specific biases. Each donor's leukapheresis produced roughly between roughly 0.94 and 9.5 billion PBMCs.

Study-level results and caveats: Because the study included only a small number of donors, the genetic and exposure-history diversity represented was limited. Compared with non-shared clonotypes, clonotypes shared by all four sorted-subset donors had higher generation probabilities. Incomplete sequencing was indicated by rarefaction of sorted-subset datasets, despite the large sequencing depth. Estimated clonotype richness was generally larger for naive than for memory subsets. Only blood was sampled, and tissue TCR repertoires likely differ from those in blood. Pairwise subsampling led to the expectation that sequencing depth would affect the degree of clonotype sharing among donors. When a few donors were compared, the shared fraction of clonotypes was roughly 4.8% for naive CD4, 3.5% to 4% for naive CD8, 2% to 2.5% for memory CD4, and less than 0.5% for memory CD8.

Using the deep immunoSEQ assay, multiplex PCR amplified TCR CDR3 regions from genomic DNA. Extracted genomic DNA from each cell subset was spread evenly across all wells of several immunoSEQ 96-well plates, with each plate serving as a replicate. For sorted subsets, each replicate PCR was loaded with around 200 ng genomic DNA, equivalent to roughly 30,000 T cell genomes. Purified libraries were quantified with a Qubit 3.0 fluorometer, sized on a Bioanalyzer 2100, and re-quantified with the KAPA Library Quantification kit. Every immunoSEQ 96-well plate was sequenced on a separate single-read 150-cycle Illumina NextSeq 550 flow cell. For the original study's pipeline: Because the immunoSEQ output included only junctional sequences and no quality scores, the filtering could not be the same as the filtering used for full-length reads. To assign V/J genes and CDR3, sequences were annotated against IMGT germline references using PyIR, a Python wrapper for IgBLAST v1.9. Reads were removed for weak V/J assignments (E-value above 1e-6), missing CDR3, stop codons, out-of-frame junctions, or ambiguous translated residues. V3J clonotypes were defined as sequences sharing an identical inferred V gene, J gene, and CDR3 amino acid sequence. Percentage overlap between repertoires was computed as shared unique clonotypes divided by the size of the smaller repertoire. Richness of each repertoire was evaluated using RTK rarefaction, the Chao1 estimator, and Recon v2.1 estimates of unobserved clonotypes. Generation probabilities were computed with OLGA for all TCRbeta clonotypes obtained by the gDNA method from a few donors. In its TCRdb copy, this immuneACCESS table keeps in-frame sequences only and misses some clones. Where compared with another copy, unresolved V genes explain less than half of these, and the others have no known cause. V and J calls and clone size are those listed in that table; D and trimming were worked out from the DNA. A total of about 2.3 million clones appear in this sample, approximately 93% of them only once. The top ten constitute 0.39% of the sample.

In the case of this clone: Its target antigen remains unknown. Per-nucleotide qualities are absent, and no much larger clonotype sits a single base away.

From the cysteine up to the phenylalanine, the CDR3 has a length of 13 residues. This entry keeps only the CDR3 DNA: 39 bases, framed from base 1. V drops 2 bases and J drops 5 bases, leaving 7 bases in between. CDR1 and CDR2 are drawn from the germline V gene: KGHSH, LQKENI. Healthy HIV-negative adults with no recently reported acute infections or vaccinations were included as donors. Every donor was a Caucasian adult living in Nashville, Tennessee, USA. CD4+ T cells were enriched by magnetic negative selection; naive cells were then positively selected on CD45RA, and the negative fraction formed the memory subset. Blood was collected by leukapheresis, and PBMCs were isolated by Ficoll-Histopaque density gradient centrifugation and then cryopreserved in liquid nitrogen vapor phase. Analytical flow cytometry was used to check the purity and quantity of each magnetically sorted T cell population. From each sorted fraction, genomic DNA was isolated and quantified by UV absorbance on a Nanodrop 2000c.

The sample taken for sequencing was naive CD4+ T cells from PBMCs. Taken with the paper, the label for cell subset or site translates to: CD45RA+ positively selected. The sequence joins TRBV18 to TRBJ2-1; no confident D gene assignment can be made. This clonotype was obtained from a man in his late teens or twenties in good health. Some clones in this sample may be carry-over from other donors' samples. DNA sequence: TGTGCCAGCTCACCAAACGGAGACAATGAGCAGTTCTTC. This gives the protein CASSPNGDNEQFF. This CDR3, with the reference TRBV18 and TRBJ2-1 proteins standing in past its ends, gives the full variable domain NAGVMQNPRHLVRRRGQEARLRCSPMKGHSHVYWYRQLPEEGLKFMVYLQKENIIDESGMPKERFSAEFPKEGPSILRIQQVVRGDSAAYFCASSPNGDNEQFFGPGTRLTVL.